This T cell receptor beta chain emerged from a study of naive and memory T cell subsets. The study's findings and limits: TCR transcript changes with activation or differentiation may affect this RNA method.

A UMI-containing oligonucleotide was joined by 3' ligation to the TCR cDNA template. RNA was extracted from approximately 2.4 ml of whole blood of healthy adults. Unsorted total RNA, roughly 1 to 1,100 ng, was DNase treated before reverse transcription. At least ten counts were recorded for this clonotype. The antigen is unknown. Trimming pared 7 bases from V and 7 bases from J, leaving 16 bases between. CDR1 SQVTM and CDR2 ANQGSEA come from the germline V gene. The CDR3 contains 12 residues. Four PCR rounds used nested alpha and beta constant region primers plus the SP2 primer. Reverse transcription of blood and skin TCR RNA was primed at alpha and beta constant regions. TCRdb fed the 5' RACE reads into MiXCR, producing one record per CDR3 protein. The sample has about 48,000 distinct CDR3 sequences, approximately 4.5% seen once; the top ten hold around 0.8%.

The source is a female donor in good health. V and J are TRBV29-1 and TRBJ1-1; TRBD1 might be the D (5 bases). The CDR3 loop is CSAKKGVGEAFF. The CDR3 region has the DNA TGCAGCGCCAAGAAAGGGGTGGGTGAAGCTTTCTTT.